This T cell receptor (beta chain) emerged from a study of shared clonotypes between healthy human individuals. Study outcomes and limitations: Represented diversity (both genetic and exposure-history) was limited by the small number of donors.

Concerning this clone itself: The target antigen is unknown.

CD4+ cells underwent separation, giving CD45RA+ naive and CD45RA-negative memory subsets. The CDR3 totals 15 residues. Trimming cost V 5 bases and J 2 bases; bases outside gene matches: 3. CDR1 and CDR2 (germline): LNHDA, SQIVND (reference sequence). Assay used: immunoSEQ multiplex PCR; TCRdb lists only in-frame clones, some missing. This repertoire shows over a million clones, approximately 80% found once; its top ten account for around 0.61%. The chain has TRBV19 and TRBJ2-6, with 7 nucleotides matching TRBD1. The sample consisted of memory CD4+ T cells from PBMCs. The subset here: CD45RA-negative fraction. This clonotype originated in a man aged 18 to 29 in good health. Some clones in this sample may be carry-over from other donors' samples. CDR3 sequence reads: CASSRQGAGANVLTF. DNA for the CDR3: TGTGCCAGTAGTCGGCAGGGGGCTGGGGCCAACGTCCTGACTTTC.